These 20 T cell receptor beta chains originate from one sample sequenced in a study of T cell responses to AZD1222 COVID-19 vaccine. Sequencing was performed with immunoSEQ multiplex PCR; in TCRdb, only in-frame clones are kept and a portion is missing. The sample includes approximately 65,000 clones, around nine tenths of them seen just once. The starting material was peripheral blood, obtained on day 0 of AZD1222 vaccination. The receptors shown here come from an adult in good health.

V is TRBV28 and J is TRBJ1-6; 7 nucleotides agree with TRBD1. Germline trimming cut 7 bases from V and 9 bases from J; bases unmatched to any gene: 12. The germline V gene has CDR1 MDHEN and CDR2 SYDVKM. The CDR3 is 15 residues long. CDR3 sequence reads: CASTQPRGQGSPLHF. Written as DNA, the CDR3 is TGTGCCAGCACTCAACCTAGGGGGCAGGGTTCACCCCTCCACTTT.

This clone is judged medium-sized. V is TRBV7-9 and J is TRBJ1-5, with 7 bases aligning to TRBD1. This CDR3 is 14 amino acids long. The germline V gene has CDR1 SEHNR and CDR2 FQNEAQ (reference sequence). V was pared by 10 bases and J by 0 bases, with 6 bases of the junction left unmatched. The CDR3 loop reads CAIRDSYSNQPQHF. CDR3 sequence (DNA): TGTGCCATCCGGGACAGCTATAGCAATCAGCCCCAGCATTTT.

This rearrangement joins TRBV6-2 or TRBV6-3 to TRBJ1-5; no reliable D call. CDR1 is MNHEY, CDR2 SVGEGT, per germline. The V end was cut by 5 bases, the J end by 10 bases, with 15 bases between. This CDR3 is built from 13 residues. The CDR3 region has the DNA TGTGCCAGCAGTGACGGGGTTAGATTACCCCAGCATTTT. Translated: CASSDGVRLPQHF.

This clone was detected only once. The V and J genes are TRBV3-1 (or the pseudogene TRBV3-2) and TRBJ1-5; D possibly corresponds to TRBD1 (6 bases). Germline-derived CDR1 and CDR2 are LGHDT and YNNKEL (reference sequence). Trimming pared 3 bases from V and 9 bases from J, leaving 12 bases between. The CDR3 consists of 13 residues. CDR3 coding DNA: TGTGCCAGCAGCCAGAGGGGGGATGGGCCCCAGCATTTT. The encoded protein is CASSQRGDGPQHF.

The rearrangement uses TRBV3-1 (or the pseudogene TRBV3-2) and TRBJ2-4, with a weak D call TRBD2 (5 bases). V was shortened by 2 bases and J by 7 bases, with 12 bases between the two germline ends. CDR1 LGHDT and CDR2 YNNKEL come from the germline V gene (reference sequence). The CDR3 is made up of 14 amino acids. CDR3 DNA: TGTGCCAGCAGCCAACACGGGAACGGGAACATTCAGTACTTC. This translates into CASSQHGNGNIQYF.

This chain joins TRBV11-3 and TRBJ2-5; TRBD2 is a possible D gene (6 bases). CDR3 length: 13 residues. V was trimmed by 3 bases and J by 4 bases, leaving 9 bases between them. CDR1 and CDR2 (germline): SGHNT, YENEEA. The CDR3 loop is CASSLGGGETQYF. The DNA for the CDR3 is TGTGCCAGCAGCTTGGGGGGAGGAGAGACCCAGTACTTC.

The rearrangement links TRBV21-1 to TRBJ2-7; TRBD1 reflects the table's D call only, with no check against the DNA. TRBV21-1 is flagged as a pseudogene. The CDR3 consists of 15 residues. CDR3 sequence reads: CASSKGAGPDNEQYF. The CDR3 coding sequence is TGTGCCAGCAGCAAAGGGGCAGGGCCTGACAACGAGCAGTACTTC.

V and J are TRBV7-2 and TRBJ2-1; D gene uncertain. CDR3 length: 15 amino acids. The germline V gene has CDR1 SGHTA and CDR2 FQGNSA. V lost 1 base, J lost 9 bases, and 16 bases lay in between. The CDR3 nucleotides read TGTGCCAGCAGCTTAGTCTGGGATTTAGTGTTTGAGCAGTTCTTC. Translation gives CASSLVWDLVFEQFF.

The J gene is TRBJ2-6, the V gene TRBV29-1; 8 bases fit TRBD2. The length of the CDR3 is 15 residues. The junction had 9 bases not matched to a gene; V was cut back by 7 bases and J by 4 bases. Germline CDR1 reads SQVTM; CDR2 reads ANQGSEA. CDR3 residues: CSGLREGVGANVLTF. CDR3 sequence (DNA): TGCAGCGGTCTACGGGAGGGAGTCGGGGCCAACGTCCTGACTTTC.

This sequence joins TRBV9 and TRBJ1-4; maybe TRBD1 (6 bases). The CDR3 totals 14 residues. V lost 3 bases and J 8 bases, leaving 14 bases between the germline ends. The V gene's germline CDR1 is SGDLS and CDR2 YYNGEE. The CDR3 DNA is TGTGCCAGCAGCGCCCGTGGACAGTCCGAAAAACTGTTTTTT. It specifies CASSARGQSEKLFF.

This CDR3 is CASSLVWGGDTEAFF. In nucleotides, the CDR3 is TGTGCCAGCAGCTTAGTGTGGGGCGGGGACACTGAAGCTTTCTTT. V gene TRBV11-2 combines with J gene TRBJ1-1, with a weak D call TRBD1 (5 bases). The CDR3 extends over 15 amino acids. Between the trimmed V and J ends, which lost 1 base and 3 bases, there was a span of 12 bases. Germline CDR1 and CDR2: SGHAT and FQNNGV.

V and J are TRBV29-1 and TRBJ2-7; no firm D call. Looked up from germline, CDR1 is SQVTM and CDR2 is ANQGSEA. Trimming stripped 4 bases from V and 9 bases from J, with 13 bases between. This CDR3 contains 11 residues. The CDR3 protein is CSVVEVARQYF. CDR3 bases: TGCAGCGTTGTGGAAGTGGCACGGCAGTACTTC.

This chain uses TRBV6-5 with TRBJ1-1; D call uncertain. V was shortened by 7 bases and J by 2 bases, with 11 bases between the two germline ends. From germline, CDR1 is MNHEY and CDR2 SVGAGI. The CDR3 contains 13 residues. The DNA of the CDR3 is TGTGCCAGCAAGTATTCAGGTAACACTGAAGCTTTCTTT. Residues: CASKYSGNTEAFF.

The chain couples TRBV14 to TRBJ2-1; the D gene is possibly TRBD2 (6 bases). CDR1 SGHDN and CDR2 FVKESK come from the germline V gene. The length of the CDR3 is 15 residues. Trimming shortened V by 1 base and J by 8 bases, and 15 bases separated the two germline ends. The CDR3 spells CASSQAPGREDEQFF. DNA of the CDR3: TGTGCCAGCAGCCAAGCCCCCGGGCGGGAAGATGAGCAGTTCTTC.

The J gene is TRBJ2-1, the V gene TRBV24-1; D could derive from TRBD1 or TRBD2 (5 bases each). The CDR3 sequence is 15 residues long. Trimming pared 7 bases from V and 0 bases from J, leaving 12 bases between. Per the germline V gene, CDR1 is KGHDR and CDR2 is SFDVKD. As DNA, the CDR3 is TGTGCCACCAGGGGACGGGGTAGCTCCTACAATGAGCAGTTCTTC. It specifies CATRGRGSSYNEQFF.

This rearrangement joins TRBV19 to TRBJ1-4, with D maybe TRBD1 (5 bases). CDR3 length equals 14 residues. Per germline, CDR1 LNHDA and CDR2 SQIVND (reference sequence). V lost 1 base, J lost 5 bases, and 8 bases lay in between. The DNA for the CDR3 is TGTGCCAGTAGTATAGGGGACTTAAATGAAAAACTGTTTTTT. Its translation: CASSIGDLNEKLFF.

This chain uses TRBV10-2 with TRBJ2-7, with TRBD1 matching over 7 bases. The V and J ends lost 2 bases and 5 bases, in that order; junction bases with no gene match: 6. Per the germline V gene, CDR1 is WSHSY and CDR2 is SAAADI. This CDR3 is built from 14 residues. In DNA form, the CDR3 reads TGCGCCAGCAGTGAGCTCAGACAGGGCCACGAGCAGTACTTC. This sequence encodes CASSELRQGHEQYF.

In its sample, this clone is medium-sized. The rearrangement links TRBV19 to TRBJ1-1; D possibly corresponds to TRBD1 (6 bases). Trimming shortened V by 5 bases and J by 0 bases, and 7 bases separated the two germline ends. Germline V gene sequence: CDR1 LNHDA, CDR2 SQIVND (reference sequence). This CDR3 region has 13 residues. CDR3 sequence reads: CASSGTMNTEAFF. The DNA for the CDR3 is TGTGCCAGTAGTGGGACAATGAACACTGAAGCTTTCTTT.

Worth noting for this clone: A junction boundary mismatches the germline segment, possibly from a read error. V is TRBV12-3 or TRBV12-4 and J is TRBJ1-2; no firm D call. The CDR3 consists of 12 residues. The CDR3 protein is CASSLNRVEYYF. Written as DNA, the CDR3 is TGTGCCAGCAGTTTGAATCGAGTGGAATACTACTTC.

This chain joins TRBV5-1 and TRBJ1-2, with D tentatively TRBD1 (5 bases). The CDR3 length is 13 residues. The V end was cut by 7 bases, the J end by 4 bases, with 14 bases between. The germline CDR1 and CDR2 sequences are SGHRS and YFSETQ. The CDR3 reads CASAEGTGYGYTF. CDR3 DNA sequence: TGCGCCAGCGCCGAGGGCACAGGCTATGGCTACACCTTC.